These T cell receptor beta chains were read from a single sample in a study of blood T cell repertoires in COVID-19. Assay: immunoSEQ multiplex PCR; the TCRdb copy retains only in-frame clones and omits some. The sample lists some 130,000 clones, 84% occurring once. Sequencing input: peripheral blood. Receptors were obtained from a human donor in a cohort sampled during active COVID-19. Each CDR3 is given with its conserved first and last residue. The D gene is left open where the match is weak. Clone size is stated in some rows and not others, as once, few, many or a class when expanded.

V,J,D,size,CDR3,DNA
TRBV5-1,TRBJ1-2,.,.,CASSLAGGTNYGYTF,TGCGCCAGCAGCTTGGCCGGGGGAACTAACTATGGCTACACCTTC
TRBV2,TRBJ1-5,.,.,CASSEDPTGNQPQHF,TGTGCCAGCAGTGAAGATCCTACTGGCAATCAGCCCCAGCATTTT
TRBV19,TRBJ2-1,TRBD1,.,CASRDDRAREQFF,TGTGCCAGTAGGGACGACAGGGCGCGTGAGCAGTTCTTC
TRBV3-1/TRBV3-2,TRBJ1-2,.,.,CASSQKLRDYGYTF,TGTGCCAGCAGCCAGAAGCTCCGGGACTACGGCTACACCTTC
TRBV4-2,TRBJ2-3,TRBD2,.,CASSQDSPGAGVSDTQYF,TGTGCCAGCAGCCAAGATTCGCCCGGTGCGGGAGTGTCAGATACGCAGTATTTT
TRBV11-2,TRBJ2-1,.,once,CASSFQIAANNNEQFF,TGTGCCAGCAGCTTCCAAATAGCGGCCAATAACAATGAGCAGTTCTTC
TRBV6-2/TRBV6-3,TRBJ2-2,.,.,CASSLFYTGELFF,TGTGCCAGCAGCCTTTTCTATACCGGGGAGCTGTTTTTT
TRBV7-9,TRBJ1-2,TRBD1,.,CASSAGQGAVDGYTF,TGTGCCAGCAGCGCGGGACAGGGGGCCGTGGATGGCTACACCTTC
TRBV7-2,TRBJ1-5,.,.,CASSLGVGRGPLNQPQHF,TGTGCCAGCAGCCTGGGGGTAGGCAGGGGTCCCCTCAATCAGCCCCAGCATTTT
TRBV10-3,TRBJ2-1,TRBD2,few,CASGGTSGMSEQFF,TGTGCCTCCGGCGGGACTAGCGGGATGAGTGAGCAGTTCTTC
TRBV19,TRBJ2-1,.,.,CASSIILGDSNEQFF,TGTGCCAGTAGTATCATTTTAGGGGATTCCAATGAGCAGTTCTTC
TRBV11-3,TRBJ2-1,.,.,CASSLDGESYNEQFF,TGTGCCAGCAGTTTGGACGGGGAGTCCTACAATGAGCAGTTCTTC
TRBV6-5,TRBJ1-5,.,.,CASNVGQLLNQPQHF,TGTGCCAGCAACGTAGGACAGCTGCTCAATCAGCCCCAGCATTTT
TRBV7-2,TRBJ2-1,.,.,CASSLQLWEQFF,TGTGCCAGCAGCCTCCAGTTATGGGAGCAGTTCTTC
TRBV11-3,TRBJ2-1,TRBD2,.,CASSLAKFGTSRYNEQFF,TGTGCCAGCAGCTTAGCCAAGTTCGGGACTAGTCGCTACAATGAGCAGTTCTTC
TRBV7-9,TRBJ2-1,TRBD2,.,CASTETSGHNEQFF,TGTGCCAGCACGGAGACTAGCGGGCACAATGAGCAGTTCTTC
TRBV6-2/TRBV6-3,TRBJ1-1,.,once,CASSHAGGGRYTEAFF,TGTGCCAGCAGTCACGCGGGGGGAGGAAGATACACTGAAGCTTTCTTT
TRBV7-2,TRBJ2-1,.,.,CASSLARGGGRFEQFF,TGTGCCAGCAGCTTAGCGCGGGGCGGGGGCAGGTTTGAGCAGTTCTTC
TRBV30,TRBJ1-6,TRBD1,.,CAWATPRTGLNSPLHF,TGTGCCTGGGCGACGCCTCGGACAGGGCTAAATTCACCCCTCCACTTT
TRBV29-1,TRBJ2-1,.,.,CSVASRGAYNEQFF,TGCAGCGTTGCTTCCCGGGGGGCGTACAATGAGCAGTTCTTC
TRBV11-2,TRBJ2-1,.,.,CASSLRVAHEQFF,TGTGCCAGCAGCTTACGGGTAGCACATGAGCAGTTCTTC
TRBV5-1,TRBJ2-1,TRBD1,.,CASSLQGSSYNEQFF,TGCGCCAGCAGCTTACAGGGGTCATCCTACAATGAGCAGTTCTTC
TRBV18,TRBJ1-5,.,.,CASSPGLNSNQPQHF,TGTGCCAGCTCACCGGGACTTAATTCCAATCAGCCCCAGCATTTT
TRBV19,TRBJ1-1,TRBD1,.,CASSTGQGRGEAFF,TGTGCCAGTAGTACGGGACAGGGGCGCGGTGAAGCTTTCTTT
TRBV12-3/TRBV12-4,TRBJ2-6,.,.,CASRLSGANVLTF,TGTGCCAGCAGACTCTCCGGGGCCAACGTCCTGACTTTC
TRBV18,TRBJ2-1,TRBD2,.,CASSRNLAGGSYNEQFF,TGTGCCAGCTCAAGGAATCTAGCGGGGGGCTCCTACAATGAGCAGTTCTTC
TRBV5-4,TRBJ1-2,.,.,CASRDGGGRGYTF,TGTGCCAGCAGGGATGGGGGGGGAAGAGGCTACACCTTC
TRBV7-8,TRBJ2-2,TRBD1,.,CASSPAGGVDTGELFF,TGTGCCAGCAGCCCTGCAGGGGGCGTCGACACCGGGGAGCTGTTTTTT
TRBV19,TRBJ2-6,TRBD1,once,CASSILRGFGDSGANVLTF,TGTGCCAGTAGTATACTCAGGGGGTTCGGCGATTCTGGGGCCAACGTCCTGACTTTC
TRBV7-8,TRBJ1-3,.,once,CASSRPARAGNTIYF,TGTGCCAGCAGCCGGCCCGCCAGGGCTGGAAACACCATATATTTT
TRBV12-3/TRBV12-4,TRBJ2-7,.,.,CASSLDRLYEQYF,TGTGCCAGCAGTTTAGACAGGCTATACGAGCAGTACTTC
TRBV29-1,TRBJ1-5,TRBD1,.,CSVVTGYGNQPQHF,TGCAGCGTAGTGACAGGGTATGGGAATCAGCCCCAGCATTTT
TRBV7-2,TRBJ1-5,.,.,CASSWGRGGNQPQHF,TGTGCCAGCAGCTGGGGGAGGGGAGGCAATCAGCCCCAGCATTTT
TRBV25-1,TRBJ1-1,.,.,CASSIDGNTEAFF,TGTGCCAGCAGTATAGATGGGAACACTGAAGCTTTCTTT
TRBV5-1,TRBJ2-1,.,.,CASSLDPTDNEQFF,TGCGCCAGCAGCTTGGACCCAACTGACAATGAGCAGTTCTTC
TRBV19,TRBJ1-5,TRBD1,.,CASSMGPGGQPQHF,TGTGCCAGTAGTATGGGTCCAGGGGGTCAGCCCCAGCATTTT
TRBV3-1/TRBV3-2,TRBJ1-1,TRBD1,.,CASSPSDRGETEAFF,TGTGCCAGCAGCCCCTCGGACAGGGGAGAAACTGAAGCTTTCTTT
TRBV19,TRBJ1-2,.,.,CASSFNSVNYGYTF,TGTGCCAGTAGTTTCAACTCGGTTAACTATGGCTACACCTTC
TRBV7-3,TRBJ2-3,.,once,CASSFTVSTDTQYF,TGTGCCAGCAGCTTTACTGTCAGCACAGATACGCAGTATTTT
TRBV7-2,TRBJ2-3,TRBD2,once,CASSSRVAGEGDTQYF,TGTGCCAGCAGCTCCCGGGTAGCGGGCGAAGGAGATACGCAGTATTTT
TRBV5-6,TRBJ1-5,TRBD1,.,CASGSFSTGRVQPQHF,TGTGCCAGCGGCTCTTTTTCGACAGGGAGAGTTCAGCCCCAGCATTTT
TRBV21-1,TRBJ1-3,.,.,CASKSTGGSPNTIYF,TGTGCCAGCAAATCGACAGGGGGCTCTCCGAACACCATATATTTT